The next 8 T cell receptor beta chains were all read from a single sample in a study of cytomegalovirus exposure and HLA in healthy donors. The assay was immunoSEQ multiplex PCR, and TCRdb's table has in-frame clones only and misses some. The table lists about 160,000 clones, 95% to 96% of them singletons. The sequenced sample consisted of PBMCs. Receptors were obtained from a woman aged 18-29 years in good health and CMV-seronegative.

Of note for this clone: A junction boundary mismatches the germline segment, possibly from a read error. This chain connects TRBV18 to TRBJ2-5, with D hard to call. The CDR3 consists of 12 residues. Germline CDR1 reads KGHSH; CDR2 reads LQKENI. The DNA of the CDR3 is TGTGCCAGCTCCTCACGTGTCGGAGTCCAGAACTTC. Amino acids: CASSSRVGVQNF.

The chain combines TRBV9 with TRBJ2-3, with a tentative D call TRBD2 (5 bases). The germline V and J ends were trimmed by 3 bases and 2 bases, with 31 bases remaining between them. The germline CDR1 and CDR2 sequences are SGDLS and YYNGEE. The CDR3 is made up of 21 amino acids. This CDR3 reads CASSAPPGGLAPTLLTDTQYF. CDR3 DNA sequence: TGTGCCAGCAGCGCACCCCCAGGAGGCTTAGCTCCGACCTTGCTCACAGATACGCAGTATTTT.

Concerning this clone: Germline and junction disagree at one end, which may indicate a read error. This sequence joins TRBV7-7 and TRBJ1-1, with D hard to call. CDR3 length equals 15 residues. Germline CDR1 reads SSHAT; CDR2 reads FNYEAQ (reference sequence). The CDR3 nucleotides are TGTGCTAGCAGCCCATACCCGGGTACGAACACTGAAGCTTTCTTT. Encoded protein: CASSPYPGTNTEAFF.

The V and J genes are TRBV29-1 and TRBJ2-7, with 9 bases aligning to TRBD1. Unmatched junction bases numbered 4, after V lost 1 base and J lost 3 bases. The CDR3 has 14 residues. CDR1 is SQVTM, CDR2 ANQGSEA, per germline. In DNA, the CDR3 is TGCAGCGTTGAAGTGGGGACAGGGAACTACGAGCAGTACTTC. Its protein product is CSVEVGTGNYEQYF.

The rearrangement links TRBV7-9 to TRBJ2-1, with D possibly TRBD2 on 5 matching bases. The V gene's germline CDR1 is SEHNR and CDR2 FQNEAQ (reference sequence). V was pared by 1 base and J by 5 bases, with 18 bases between. The CDR3 covers 17 residues. CDR3 sequence reads: CASSLGPRRFRDNEQFF. The CDR3 DNA sequence: TGTGCCAGCAGCTTAGGCCCCAGGAGGTTTAGGGACAATGAGCAGTTCTTC.

The chain combines TRBV5-5 with TRBJ2-7, with a tentative D call TRBD1 (6 bases). Germline CDR1 SGHKS, CDR2 YYEKEE (reference sequence). Between the trimmed V and J ends, which lost 4 bases and 0 bases, there was a span of 23 bases. The CDR3 extends over 18 amino acids. The CDR3 DNA reads TGTGCCAGCAGCCTCTTAGAGGGTTTGGGGGCCAGCTCCTACGAGCAGTACTTC. This gives the protein CASSLLEGLGASSYEQYF.

The chain links TRBV5-1 to TRBJ2-7; 15 bases fit TRBD2. The germline V gene has CDR1 SGHRS and CDR2 YFSETQ. This CDR3 contains 16 residues. V lost 4 bases, J lost 3 bases, and 5 bases stayed unmatched. The CDR3 bases are TGCGCCAGCAGCGTAGGGACTAGCGGGGGGCTCTACGAGCAGTACTTC. As protein: CASSVGTSGGLYEQYF.

The chain uses TRBV15 and TRBJ2-5; 8 bases line up with TRBD1. The length of the CDR3 is 14 residues. The trim removed 5 bases at V and 5 bases at J, leaving 7 bases unmatched. From germline, CDR1 is LNHNV and CDR2 YYDKDF (reference sequence). CDR3 DNA: TGTGCCACCAGCGAAACAGGGGGAAGGGAGACCCAGTACTTC. Its protein product is CATSETGGRETQYF.